The rows below give T cell receptor beta chains drawn from one sample of a study of OX40 agonist ivuxolimab in advanced cancers. The protocol was immunoSEQ multiplex PCR, while the TCRdb copy is restricted to in-frame clones and leaves out a portion. This table holds around 66,000 clones, around 81% found once. Material: CD4+ or CD8+ T cells sorted from blood, obtained in a trial of the OX40 agonist ivuxolimab. Every receptor here comes from an adult with an advanced solid tumor such as melanoma, head and neck, liver or kidney cancer. CDR3s include the opening cysteine and the closing phenylalanine or tryptophan. The D gene is left open where the match is weak. Where a row states a size, it is once, few, many or the class of an expanded clone; other rows omit it.

TRBD1	TRBV18	15	NA	TRBJ1-5	TGTGCCAGCTCATATTCGACAGGGGGCGGTCAGCCCCAGCATTTT	CASSYSTGGGQPQHF
NA	TRBV28	14	NA	TRBJ2-7	TGTGCCAGCAGACCTCGGACAGCCCTGGGGGAGCAGTACTTC	CASRPRTALGEQYF
NA	TRBV29-1	18	NA	TRBJ1-2	TGCAGCGTTGAATTTGAACACGGGTACAACCCTTCTAACTATGGCTACACCTTC	CSVEFEHGYNPSNYGYTF
NA	TRBV5-4	16	once	TRBJ2-7	TGTGCCAGCAGCATGGGCGCGGGCATTGCCTCCTACGAGCAGTACTTC	CASSMGAGIASYEQYF
TRBD1	TRBV2	19	NA	TRBJ1-5	TGTGCCAGCGGAACCGGGGGGCGACAGGGGGCTTTGAGCAATCAGCCCCAGCATTTT	CASGTGGRQGALSNQPQHF
NA	TRBV21-1	15	NA	TRBJ2-7	TGTGCCAGCAGCAACCCCCTAACAGGTACGGGCGAGCAGTACTTC	CASSNPLTGTGEQYF
TRBD2	TRBV19	15	NA	TRBJ2-2	TGTGCCAGTGGAACGGGGGGGCCTAACACCGGGGAGCTGTTTTTT	CASGTGGPNTGELFF
NA	TRBV28	15	NA	TRBJ2-6	TGTGCCAGCAGCCCCCAGATCTCTGGGGCCAACGTCCTGACTTTC	CASSPQISGANVLTF
TRBD1	TRBV5-8	14	NA	TRBJ2-7	TGTGCCAGCAGCTTGGGACAGGGGTCCTACGAGCAGTACTTC	CASSLGQGSYEQYF
NA	TRBV4-3	15	NA	TRBJ2-7	TGCGCCAGCAGCCAAGATAATTGGGGGGCCTACGAGCAGTACTTC	CASSQDNWGAYEQYF
NA	TRBV19	12	NA	TRBJ1-1	TGTGCCAGTAGTCTCTCTCGCACTGAAGCTTTCTTT	CASSLSRTEAFF
NA	TRBV4-1	18	once	TRBJ1-3	TGCGCCAGCAGCCAAGGAGGGGGAATTAGATTATCTGGAAACACCATATATTTT	CASSQGGGIRLSGNTIYF
NA	TRBV28	15	NA	TRBJ2-7	TGTGCCAGCAGGGGCTCGGACAGCCAGAGCTACGAGCAGTACTTC	CASRGSDSQSYEQYF
TRBD1	TRBV4-2	15	once	TRBJ1-3	TGTGCCAGTTCTAGAGGGGACAGCTCTGGAAACACCATATATTTT	CASSRGDSSGNTIYF
NA	TRBV18	15	few	TRBJ2-7	TGTGCCAGCTCACCCCCCGGGGGATTTAATTACGAGCAGTACTTC	CASSPPGGFNYEQYF
NA	TRBV6-5	16	NA	TRBJ2-3	TGTGCCAGCAGTTACTCCGGGGGGCGCCTAACAGATACGCAGTATTTT	CASSYSGGRLTDTQYF
TRBD2	TRBV4-3	17	NA	TRBJ2-3	TGCGCCAGCAGCCATGCTCAGAGCGGGGGGGCGACAGATACGCAGTATTTT	CASSHAQSGGATDTQYF
TRBD1	TRBV7-9	13	NA	TRBJ1-1	TGTGCCAGCAGCTTAGGAAGGGACAGCGGAGCTTTCTTT	CASSLGRDSGAFF
TRBD1	TRBV5-6	17	NA	TRBJ2-1	TGTGCCAGCAGCTTGGGTGGACAGGGCCTCTCCTACAATGAGCAGTTCTTC	CASSLGGQGLSYNEQFF
NA	TRBV7-2	15	few	TRBJ2-3	TGTGCCAGCAGCTTACTGAGAATCCTCACAGATACGCAGTATTTT	CASSLLRILTDTQYF
TRBD1	TRBV29-1	15	NA	TRBJ1-1	TGCAGCGTTGGAGGGACAGGGAGCGGGTACACTGAAGCTTTCTTT	CSVGGTGSGYTEAFF
TRBD1	TRBV19	15	NA	TRBJ1-1	TGTGCCAGTAGTATAGGAGGGGGCGCGAACACTGAAGCTTTCTTT	CASSIGGGANTEAFF
TRBD2	TRBV27	16	NA	TRBJ2-7	TGTGCCAGCAGTTTATCACCTAGCGGGGGGGCCTACGAGCAGTACTTC	CASSLSPSGGAYEQYF
NA	TRBV2	12	NA	TRBJ1-6	TGTGCCAGCATGGGAGCTCCCTCACCCCTCCACTTT	CASMGAPSPLHF
NA	TRBV11-1	15	NA	TRBJ1-1	TGTGCCAGCAGCTTAGGACGGGTGTCGAACACTGAAGCTTTCTTT	CASSLGRVSNTEAFF
NA	TRBV7-9	14	NA	TRBJ1-2	TGTGCCAGCAGCCTGCAGGACGGTAACTATGGCTACACCTTC	CASSLQDGNYGYTF
NA	TRBV29-1	12	NA	TRBJ1-1	TGCAGCGTTGAGCCAGGGGCTCGGGGAGCTTTCTTT	CSVEPGARGAFF
TRBD1	TRBV18	14	NA	TRBJ1-2	TGTGCCAGCTCACAAACCCGGGACAGGGGTGGCTACACCTTC	CASSQTRDRGGYTF
TRBD1	TRBV7-6	15	once	TRBJ1-4	TGTGCCAGCAGCCTTGGGGACAGACTTCGAGAAAAACTGTTTTTT	CASSLGDRLREKLFF
NA	TRBV2	11	NA	TRBJ2-1	TGTGCCAGCAGTCCCGGGACAGAGCAGTTCTTC	CASSPGTEQFF
NA	TRBV19	14	NA	TRBJ1-4	TGTGCCAGTACCCCAGGCCCAACTAATGAAAAACTGTTTTTT	CASTPGPTNEKLFF
NA	TRBV7-2	16	NA	TRBJ2-5	TGTGCCAGCAGCTTAGCGCATGTGCAGGGCGGAGAGACCCAGTACTTC	CASSLAHVQGGETQYF
TRBD1	TRBV19	17	medium-sized	TRBJ1-1	TGTGCCAGTAGTCCCCTCAGCGCACAGGGGATGAACACTGAAGCTTTCTTT	CASSPLSAQGMNTEAFF
NA	TRBV6-1	15	NA	TRBJ1-2	TGTGCCAGCAGTTCTGTACAGACGTATAACTATGGCTACACCTTC	CASSSVQTYNYGYTF
TRBD1	TRBV4-2	13	once	TRBJ1-2	TGTGCCAGCAGCCAACGGACAGGGGATGGCTACACCTTC	CASSQRTGDGYTF
TRBD1	TRBV5-6	16	NA	TRBJ1-1	TGTGCCAGCAGCTGGACAGGGGGAGGGGGAAATGGTGAAGCTTTCTTT	CASSWTGGGGNGEAFF
NA	TRBV7-8	13	NA	TRBJ2-7	TGTGCCAGCAGCTTAGACAGGGCCTACGAGCAGTACTTC	CASSLDRAYEQYF
TRBD1	TRBV4-3	14	few	TRBJ2-5	TGCGCCAGCAGCCAGTTTACAGGGGAAGAGACCCAGTACTTC	CASSQFTGEETQYF
TRBD1	TRBV5-4	15	NA	TRBJ2-2	TGTGCCAGCAGCTTGGGACAGGGGTACACCGGGGAGCTGTTTTTT	CASSLGQGYTGELFF
NA	TRBV5-1	15	NA	TRBJ1-3	TGCGCCAGCAGCTTGGAGCCAAACTCTGGAAACACCATATATTTT	CASSLEPNSGNTIYF
NA	TRBV5-6	15	NA	TRBJ2-1	TGTGCCAGCAGCCGAAACGGGGGGCCCTACAATGAGCAGTTCTTC	CASSRNGGPYNEQFF
NA	TRBV5-1	16	NA	TRBJ1-1	TGCGCCAGCAGCTTAAAAGGCAGCGAGGGCTACACTGAAGCTTTCTTT	CASSLKGSEGYTEAFF
NA	TRBV5-1	12	NA	TRBJ1-1	TGCGCCAGCAGCTTAATAGGGTTTGAAGCTTTCTTT	CASSLIGFEAFF
TRBD2	TRBV4-2	16	NA	TRBJ2-3	TGTGCCAGCAGCCAAGGGCCTAGCGGGGGGAGGGATACGCAGTATTTT	CASSQGPSGGRDTQYF
NA	TRBV15	15	NA	TRBJ2-7	TGTGCCACCAGCAGAGAAGGACGAGCCCCCACCGAGCAGTACTTC	CATSREGRAPTEQYF
TRBD1	TRBV9	13	NA	TRBJ2-1	TGTGCCAGCCAAAGACAGGGCTCAAATGAGCAGTTCTTC	CASQRQGSNEQFF
TRBD1	TRBV19	16	NA	TRBJ1-4	TGTGCCGTCGGGACAGGGGCGACAGCAACTAATGAAAAACTGTTTTTT	CAVGTGATATNEKLFF
NA	TRBV18	17	NA	TRBJ1-4	TGTGCCAGCTCACCACAGACAGGATTTGCAACTAATGAAAAACTGTTTTTT	CASSPQTGFATNEKLFF
TRBD1	TRBV19	16	NA	TRBJ1-1	TGTGCCAGTAGTCCCGGGACAGGGAGGGCGAACACTGAAGCTTTCTTT	CASSPGTGRANTEAFF
TRBD1	TRBV2	16	NA	TRBJ1-6	TGTGCCAGCAGTGCTCAGGGGGGAAGGGGCAATTCACCCCTCCACTTT	CASSAQGGRGNSPLHF